Below, one T cell receptor (beta chain) is given with its context. Antigen specificity is unknown. Using immunoSEQ multiplex PCR, the repertoire was profiled, and TCRdb retains in-frame clones only, with some absent. The sample has about 210,000 clones, 85% to 95% seen once. The entry originates in a study of T cell responses to AZD1222 COVID-19 vaccine. Study-level findings and limits: At baseline, seropositivity was found in only a handful of AZD1222 recipients. In all cases, repertoires were sampled only after the peak T cell response. Females made up more of the donors, who were largely white British, and clonal diversity may have come out too low. Spike regions recognized by vaccine-associated CD4 TCRs spanned the protein, led by 160-218 and 743-854.

With 1 base clipped from V and 6 bases from J, the junction kept 2 bases outside the gene matches. CDR3 length: 14 residues. Germline V gene data show CDR1 as LGHNA and CDR2 as YNFKEQ. The receptor was isolated from an adult in good health. Source: peripheral blood, taken on day 0 of AZD1222 vaccination. V gene TRBV4-2 combines with J gene TRBJ1-5; 8 bases are shared with TRBD1. The CDR3 DNA reads TGTGCCAGCAGCCAAGCAGGGGGCGGTCAGCCCCAGCATTTT. Protein product: CASSQAGGGQPQHF.